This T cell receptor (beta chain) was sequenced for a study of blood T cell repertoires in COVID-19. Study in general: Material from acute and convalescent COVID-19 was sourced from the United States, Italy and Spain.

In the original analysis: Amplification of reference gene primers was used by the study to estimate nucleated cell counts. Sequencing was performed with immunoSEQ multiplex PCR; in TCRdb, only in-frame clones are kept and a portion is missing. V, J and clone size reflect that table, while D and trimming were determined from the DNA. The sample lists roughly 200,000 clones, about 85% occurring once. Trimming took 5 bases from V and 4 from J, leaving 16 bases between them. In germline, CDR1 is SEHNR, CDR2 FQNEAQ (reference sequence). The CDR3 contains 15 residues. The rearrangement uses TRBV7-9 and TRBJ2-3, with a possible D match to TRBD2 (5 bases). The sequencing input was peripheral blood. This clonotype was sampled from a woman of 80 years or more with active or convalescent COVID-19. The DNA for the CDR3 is TGTGCCAGCAGCGAGATACTAGGAAGAGCAGATACGCAGTATTTT. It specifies CASSEILGRADTQYF.